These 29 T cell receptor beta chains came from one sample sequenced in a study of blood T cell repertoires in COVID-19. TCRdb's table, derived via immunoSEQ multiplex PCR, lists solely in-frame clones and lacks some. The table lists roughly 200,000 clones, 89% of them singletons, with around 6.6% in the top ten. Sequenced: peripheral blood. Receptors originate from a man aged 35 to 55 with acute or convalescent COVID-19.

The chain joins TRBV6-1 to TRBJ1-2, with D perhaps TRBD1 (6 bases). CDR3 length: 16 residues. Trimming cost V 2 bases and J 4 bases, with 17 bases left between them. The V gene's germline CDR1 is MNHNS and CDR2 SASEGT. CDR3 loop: CASSETLQGGVYGYTF. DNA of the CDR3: TGTGCCAGCAGTGAAACCCTACAGGGAGGGGTCTATGGCTACACCTTC.

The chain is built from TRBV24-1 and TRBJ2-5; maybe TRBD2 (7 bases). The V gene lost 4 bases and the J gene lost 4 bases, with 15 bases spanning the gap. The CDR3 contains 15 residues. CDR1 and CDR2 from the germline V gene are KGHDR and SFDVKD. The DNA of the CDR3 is TGTGCCACCAGTGAAACCCGGGGGGCTGGAGAGACCCAGTACTTC. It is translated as CATSETRGAGETQYF.

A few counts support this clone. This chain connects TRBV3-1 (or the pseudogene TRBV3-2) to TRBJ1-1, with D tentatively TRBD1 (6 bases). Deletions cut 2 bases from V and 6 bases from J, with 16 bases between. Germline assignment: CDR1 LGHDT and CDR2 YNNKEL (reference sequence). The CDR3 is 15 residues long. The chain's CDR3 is CASSQILGGHSEAFF. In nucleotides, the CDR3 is TGTGCCAGCAGCCAAATACTCGGGGGGCATTCTGAAGCTTTCTTT.

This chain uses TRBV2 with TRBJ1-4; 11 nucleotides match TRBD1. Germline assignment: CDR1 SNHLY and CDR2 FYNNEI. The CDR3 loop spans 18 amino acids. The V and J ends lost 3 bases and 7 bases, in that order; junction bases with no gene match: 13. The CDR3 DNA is TGTGCCAGCAGTGACGGGACAGGGGGGATTGTTTTTGGTGAAAAACTGTTTTTT. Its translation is CASSDGTGGIVFGEKLFF. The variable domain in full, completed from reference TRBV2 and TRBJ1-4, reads EPEVTQTPSHQVTQMGQEVILRCVPISNHLYFYWYRQILGQKVEFLVSFYNNEISEKSEIFDDQFSVERPDGSNFTLKIRSTKLEDSAMYFCASSDGTGGIVFGEKLFFGSGTQLSVL.

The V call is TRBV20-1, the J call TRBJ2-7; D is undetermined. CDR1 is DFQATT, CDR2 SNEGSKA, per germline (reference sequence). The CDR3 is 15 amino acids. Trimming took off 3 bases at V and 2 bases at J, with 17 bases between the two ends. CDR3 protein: CSASDLGMSPYEQYF. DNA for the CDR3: TGCAGTGCTAGTGATCTGGGCATGTCTCCCTACGAGCAGTACTTC.

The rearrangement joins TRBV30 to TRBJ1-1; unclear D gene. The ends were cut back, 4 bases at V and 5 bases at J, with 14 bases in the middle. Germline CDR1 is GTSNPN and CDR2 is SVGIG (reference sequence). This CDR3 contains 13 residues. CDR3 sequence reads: CAWTLPPGTEAFF. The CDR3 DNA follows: TGTGCCTGGACCCTTCCCCCGGGGACTGAAGCTTTCTTT.

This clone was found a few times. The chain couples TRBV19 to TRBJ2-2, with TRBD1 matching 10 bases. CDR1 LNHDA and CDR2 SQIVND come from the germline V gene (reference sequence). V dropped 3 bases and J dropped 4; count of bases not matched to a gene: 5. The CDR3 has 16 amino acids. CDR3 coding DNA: TGTGCCAGTAGTATGAGGACAGGGGGGGGCACCGGGGAGCTGTTTTTT. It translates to CASSMRTGGGTGELFF.

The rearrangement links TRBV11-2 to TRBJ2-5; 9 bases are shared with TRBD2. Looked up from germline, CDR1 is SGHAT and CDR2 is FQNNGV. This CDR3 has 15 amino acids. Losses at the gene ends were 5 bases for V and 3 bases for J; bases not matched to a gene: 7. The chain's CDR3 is CASSPGASGEETQYF. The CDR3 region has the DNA TGTGCCAGCAGCCCCGGTGCTAGCGGGGAAGAGACCCAGTACTTC.

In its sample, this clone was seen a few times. In DNA form, the CDR3 reads TGCGCCAGCAGCCTTGAGGGTCATGGCAATCAGCCCCAGCATTTT. This sequence encodes CASSLEGHGNQPQHF. The chain uses TRBV4-1 and TRBJ1-5; D is unclear. V was pared by 4 bases and J by 2 bases, with 12 bases between. The germline V gene encodes CDR1 MGHRA and CDR2 YSYEKL. The CDR3 totals 15 residues.

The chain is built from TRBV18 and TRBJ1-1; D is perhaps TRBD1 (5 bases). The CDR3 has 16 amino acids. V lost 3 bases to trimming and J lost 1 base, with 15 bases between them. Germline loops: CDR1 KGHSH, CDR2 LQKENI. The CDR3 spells CASSPPGDPGNTEAFF. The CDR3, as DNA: TGTGCCAGCTCACCCCCGGGGGACCCAGGGAACACTGAAGCTTTCTTT.

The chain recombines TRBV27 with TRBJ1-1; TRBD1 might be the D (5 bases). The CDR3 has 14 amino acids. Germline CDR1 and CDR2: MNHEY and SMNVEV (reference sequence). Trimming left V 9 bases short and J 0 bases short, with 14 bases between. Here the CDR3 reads CASWPQGLNTEAFF. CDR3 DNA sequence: TGTGCCAGTTGGCCCCAGGGTTTGAACACTGAAGCTTTCTTT.

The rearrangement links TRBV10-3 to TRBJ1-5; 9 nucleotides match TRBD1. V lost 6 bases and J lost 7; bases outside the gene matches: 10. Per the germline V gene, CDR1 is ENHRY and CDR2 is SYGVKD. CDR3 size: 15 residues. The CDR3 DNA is TGTGCCATCAGCGACGGACAGGGGACCTCGCAGCCCCAGCATTTT. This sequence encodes CAISDGQGTSQPQHF.

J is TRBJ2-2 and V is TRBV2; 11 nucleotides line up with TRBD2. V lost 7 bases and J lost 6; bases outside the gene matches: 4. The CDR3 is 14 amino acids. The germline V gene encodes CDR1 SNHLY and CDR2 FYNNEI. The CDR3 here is CASMLAGGSGELFF. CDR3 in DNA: TGTGCCAGCATGCTAGCGGGGGGATCCGGGGAGCTGTTTTTT.

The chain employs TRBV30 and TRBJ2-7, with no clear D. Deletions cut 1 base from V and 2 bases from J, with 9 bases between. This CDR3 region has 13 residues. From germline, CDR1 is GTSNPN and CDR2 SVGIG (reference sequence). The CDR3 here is CAWSDLLPYEQYF. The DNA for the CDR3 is TGTGCCTGGAGTGACCTCCTACCCTACGAGCAGTACTTC.

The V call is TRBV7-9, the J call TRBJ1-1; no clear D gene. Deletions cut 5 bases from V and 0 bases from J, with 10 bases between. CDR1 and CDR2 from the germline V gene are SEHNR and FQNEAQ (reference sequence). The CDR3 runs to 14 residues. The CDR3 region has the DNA TGTGCCAGCAGCGCGGAAGGAGTGAACACTGAAGCTTTCTTT. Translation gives CASSAEGVNTEAFF.

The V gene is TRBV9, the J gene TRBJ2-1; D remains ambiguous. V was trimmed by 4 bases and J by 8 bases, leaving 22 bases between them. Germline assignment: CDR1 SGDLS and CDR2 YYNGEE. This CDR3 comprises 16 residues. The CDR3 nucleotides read TGTGCCAGCAGCAAAAAGGTGACCCTAGGCAGCGATGAGCAGTTCTTC. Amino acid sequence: CASSKKVTLGSDEQFF. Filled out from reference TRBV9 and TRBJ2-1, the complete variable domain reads DSGVTQTPKHLITATGQRVTLRCSPRSGDLSVYWYQQSLDQGLQFLIQYYNGEERAKGNILERFSAQQFPDLHSELNLSSLELGDSALYFCASSKKVTLGSDEQFFGPGTRLTVL.

This chain's CDR3 is CASSTVRAKNIQYF. For the CDR3, the DNA is TGTGCCAGCAGTACGGTTCGGGCCAAAAACATTCAGTACTTC. The chain employs TRBV2 and TRBJ2-4, with no clear D. Germline CDR1 is SNHLY and CDR2 is FYNNEI. This CDR3 is 14 amino acids long. Trimming cost V 5 bases and J 1 base, with 9 bases left between them. Complete variable domain (other parts from reference TRBV2 and TRBJ2-4): EPEVTQTPSHQVTQMGQEVILRCVPISNHLYFYWYRQILGQKVEFLVSFYNNEISEKSEIFDDQFSVERPDGSNFTLKIRSTKLEDSAMYFCASSTVRAKNIQYFGAGTRLSVL.

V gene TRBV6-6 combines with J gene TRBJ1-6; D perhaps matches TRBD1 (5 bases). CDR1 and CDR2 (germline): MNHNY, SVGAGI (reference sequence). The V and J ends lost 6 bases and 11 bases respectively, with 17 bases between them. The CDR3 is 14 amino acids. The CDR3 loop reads CASSLDNRQTPLHF. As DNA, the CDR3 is TGTGCCAGCAGCCTCGATAACCGACAGACACCCCTCCACTTT.

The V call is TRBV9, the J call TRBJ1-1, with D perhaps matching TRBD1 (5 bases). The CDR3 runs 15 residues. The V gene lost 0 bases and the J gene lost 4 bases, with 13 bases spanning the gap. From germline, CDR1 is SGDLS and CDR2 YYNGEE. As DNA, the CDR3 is TGTGCCAGCAGCGTAGCACCTAGACAGAGCACTGAAGCTTTCTTT. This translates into CASSVAPRQSTEAFF.

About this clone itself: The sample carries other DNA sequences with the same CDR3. For the CDR3, the DNA is TGCGCCAGCAGCTCGACAGGGGGCGCCTACGAGCAGTACTTC. Protein: CASSSTGGAYEQYF. The chain uses TRBV5-1 and TRBJ2-7, with 10 positions matching TRBD1. CDR1 SGHRS and CDR2 YFSETQ come from the germline V gene. V dropped 3 bases and J dropped 2; count of bases not matched to a gene: 2. This CDR3 region has 14 residues.

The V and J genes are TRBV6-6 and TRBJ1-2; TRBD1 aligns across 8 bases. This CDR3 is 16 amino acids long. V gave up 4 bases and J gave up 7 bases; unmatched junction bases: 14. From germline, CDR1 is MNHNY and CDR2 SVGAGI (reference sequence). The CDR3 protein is CASSFGQGPLSGGYTF. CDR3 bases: TGTGCCAGCAGTTTCGGACAGGGCCCGCTTAGTGGTGGCTACACCTTC.

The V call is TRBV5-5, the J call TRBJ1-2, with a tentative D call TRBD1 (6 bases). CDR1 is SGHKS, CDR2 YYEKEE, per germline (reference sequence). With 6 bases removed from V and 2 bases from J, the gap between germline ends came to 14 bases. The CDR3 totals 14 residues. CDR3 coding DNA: TGTGCCAGCACCGAAAGGACAGAAAACTATGGCTACACCTTC. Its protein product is CASTERTENYGYTF.

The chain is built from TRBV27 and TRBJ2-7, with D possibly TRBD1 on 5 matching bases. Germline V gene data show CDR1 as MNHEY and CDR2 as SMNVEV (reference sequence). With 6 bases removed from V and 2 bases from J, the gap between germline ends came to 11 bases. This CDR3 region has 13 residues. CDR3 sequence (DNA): TGTGCCAGCAGCTGGACAATCGCCTACGAGCAGTACTTC. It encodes CASSWTIAYEQYF.

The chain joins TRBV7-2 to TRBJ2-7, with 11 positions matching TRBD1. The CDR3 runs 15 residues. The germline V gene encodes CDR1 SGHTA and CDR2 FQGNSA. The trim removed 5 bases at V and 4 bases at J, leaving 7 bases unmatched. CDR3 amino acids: CASSELGTGGYEQYF. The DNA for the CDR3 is TGTGCCAGCAGCGAACTTGGGACAGGGGGGTACGAGCAGTACTTC. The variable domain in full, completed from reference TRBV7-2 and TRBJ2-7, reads GAGVSQSPSNKVTEKGKDVELRCDPISGHTALYWYRQSLGQGLEFLIYFQGNSAPDKSGLPSDRFSAERTGGSVSTLTIQRTQQEDSAVYLCASSELGTGGYEQYFGPGTRLTVT.

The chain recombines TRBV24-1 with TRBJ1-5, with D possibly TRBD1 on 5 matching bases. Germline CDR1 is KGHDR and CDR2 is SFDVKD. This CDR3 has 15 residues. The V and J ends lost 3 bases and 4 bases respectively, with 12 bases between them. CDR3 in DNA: TGTGCCACCAGTGATCCCGGGACTTTGAATCAGCCCCAGCATTTT. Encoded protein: CATSDPGTLNQPQHF.

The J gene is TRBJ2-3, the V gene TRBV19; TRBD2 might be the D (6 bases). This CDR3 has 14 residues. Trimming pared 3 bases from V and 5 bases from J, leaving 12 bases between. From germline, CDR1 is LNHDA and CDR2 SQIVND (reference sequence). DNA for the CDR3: TGTGCCAGTAGTATTGGCGGGGTGGGAGATACGCAGTATTTT. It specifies CASSIGGVGDTQYF.

CDR3 DNA: TGTGCCAGCTCACCATCGACTCAGGGCTCTGGAAACACCATATATTTT. Its translation: CASSPSTQGSGNTIYF. The gene calls are TRBV18 and TRBJ1-3, with D possibly being TRBD1 (5 bases). Trimming pared 2 bases from V and 0 bases from J, leaving 11 bases between. Germline V gene lookup returns CDR1 KGHSH and CDR2 LQKENI. This CDR3 is 16 amino acids long.

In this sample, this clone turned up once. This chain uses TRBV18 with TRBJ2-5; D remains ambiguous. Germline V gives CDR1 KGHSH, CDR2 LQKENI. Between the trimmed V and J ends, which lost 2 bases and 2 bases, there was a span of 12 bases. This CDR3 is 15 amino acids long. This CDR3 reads CASSPRMGLQETQYF. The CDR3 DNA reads TGTGCCAGCTCACCAAGGATGGGCTTACAAGAGACCCAGTACTTC.

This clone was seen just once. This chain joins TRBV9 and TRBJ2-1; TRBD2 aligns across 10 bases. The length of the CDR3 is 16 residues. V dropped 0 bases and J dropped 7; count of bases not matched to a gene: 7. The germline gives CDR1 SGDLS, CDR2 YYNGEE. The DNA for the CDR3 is TGTGCCAGCAGCGTAGATCCTAGCGGGGGATGGAATGAGCAGTTCTTC. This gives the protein CASSVDPSGGWNEQFF.